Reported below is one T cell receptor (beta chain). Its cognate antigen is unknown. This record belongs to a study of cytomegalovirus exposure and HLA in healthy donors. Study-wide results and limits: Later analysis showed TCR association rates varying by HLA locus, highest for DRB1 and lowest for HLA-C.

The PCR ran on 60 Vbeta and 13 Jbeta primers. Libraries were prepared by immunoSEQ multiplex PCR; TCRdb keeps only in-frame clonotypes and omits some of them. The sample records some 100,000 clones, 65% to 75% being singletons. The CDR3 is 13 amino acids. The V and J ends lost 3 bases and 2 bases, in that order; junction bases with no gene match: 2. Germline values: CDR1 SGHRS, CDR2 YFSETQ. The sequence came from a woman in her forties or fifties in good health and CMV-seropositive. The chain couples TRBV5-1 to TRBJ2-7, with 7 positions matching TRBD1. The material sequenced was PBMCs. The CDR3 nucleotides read TGCGCCAGCAGCTCGCAGGGGGCCTACGAGCAGTACTTC. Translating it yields CASSSQGAYEQYF.